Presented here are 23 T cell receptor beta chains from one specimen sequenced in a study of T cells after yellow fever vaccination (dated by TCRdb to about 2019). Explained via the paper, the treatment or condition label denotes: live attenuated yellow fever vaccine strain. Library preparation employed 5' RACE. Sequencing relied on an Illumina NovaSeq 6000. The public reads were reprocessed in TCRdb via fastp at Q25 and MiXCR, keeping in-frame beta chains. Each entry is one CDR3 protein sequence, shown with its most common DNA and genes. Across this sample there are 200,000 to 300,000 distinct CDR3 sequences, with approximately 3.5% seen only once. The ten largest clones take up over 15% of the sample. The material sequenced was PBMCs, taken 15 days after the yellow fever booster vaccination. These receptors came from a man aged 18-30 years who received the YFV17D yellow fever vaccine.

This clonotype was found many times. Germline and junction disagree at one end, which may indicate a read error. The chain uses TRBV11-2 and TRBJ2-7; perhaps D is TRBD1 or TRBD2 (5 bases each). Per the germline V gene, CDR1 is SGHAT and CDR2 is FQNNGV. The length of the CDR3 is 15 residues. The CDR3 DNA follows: TGTGCCAGCAGCTTAGAGCTAAACCCGGGGCTTGGTATCCACTTC. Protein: CASSLELNPGLGIHF.

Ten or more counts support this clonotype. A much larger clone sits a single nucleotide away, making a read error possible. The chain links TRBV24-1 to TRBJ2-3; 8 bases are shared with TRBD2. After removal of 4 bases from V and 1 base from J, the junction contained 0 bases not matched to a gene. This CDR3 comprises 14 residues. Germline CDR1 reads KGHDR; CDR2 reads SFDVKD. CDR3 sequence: CATSERGGTDTQYF. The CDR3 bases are TGTGCCACCAGTGAGCGGGGGGGCACAGATACGCAGTATTTT.

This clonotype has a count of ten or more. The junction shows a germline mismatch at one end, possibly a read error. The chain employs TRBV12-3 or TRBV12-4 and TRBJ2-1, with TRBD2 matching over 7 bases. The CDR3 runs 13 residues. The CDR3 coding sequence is TGTGCCAGCAGTTTGGGGGACTACCATGAGCAGTTCTTC. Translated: CASSLGDYHEQFF.

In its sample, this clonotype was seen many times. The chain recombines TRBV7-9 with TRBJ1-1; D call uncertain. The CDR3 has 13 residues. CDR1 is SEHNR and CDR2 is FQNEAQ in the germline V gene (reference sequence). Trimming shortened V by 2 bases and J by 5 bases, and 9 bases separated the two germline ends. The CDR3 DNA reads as TGTGCCAGCAGCTTACGGGGTTTGACTGAAGCTTTCTTT. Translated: CASSLRGLTEAFF.

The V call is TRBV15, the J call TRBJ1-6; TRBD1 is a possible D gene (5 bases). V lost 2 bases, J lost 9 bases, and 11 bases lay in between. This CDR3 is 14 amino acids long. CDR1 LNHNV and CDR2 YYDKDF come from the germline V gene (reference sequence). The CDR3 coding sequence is TGTGCCACCAGCAGAACGGGAAGGGGTTCACCCCTCCACTTT. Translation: CATSRTGRGSPLHF.

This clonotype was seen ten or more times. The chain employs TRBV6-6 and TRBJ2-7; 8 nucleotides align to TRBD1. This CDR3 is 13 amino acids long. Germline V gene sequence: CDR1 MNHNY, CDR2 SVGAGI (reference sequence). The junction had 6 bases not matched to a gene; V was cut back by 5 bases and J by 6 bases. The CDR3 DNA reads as TGTGCCAGCAGTCCTACGACAGGGGTCGAGCAGTACGTC. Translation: CASSPTTGVEQYV.

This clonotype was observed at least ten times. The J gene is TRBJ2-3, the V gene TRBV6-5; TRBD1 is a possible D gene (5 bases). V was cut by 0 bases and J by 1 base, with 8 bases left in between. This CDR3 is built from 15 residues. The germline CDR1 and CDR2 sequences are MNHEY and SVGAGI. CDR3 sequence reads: CASSYSDRGTDTQYF. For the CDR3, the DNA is TGTGCCAGCAGTTACTCAGACAGAGGCACAGATACGCAGTATTTT.

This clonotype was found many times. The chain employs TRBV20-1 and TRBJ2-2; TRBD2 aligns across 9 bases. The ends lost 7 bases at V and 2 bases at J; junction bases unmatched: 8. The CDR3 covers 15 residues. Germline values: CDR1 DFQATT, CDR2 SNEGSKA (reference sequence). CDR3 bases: TGCAGTGTGGCTAGCGGGGAAAGTAACACCGGGGAGCTGTTTTTT. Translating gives CSVASGESNTGELFF.

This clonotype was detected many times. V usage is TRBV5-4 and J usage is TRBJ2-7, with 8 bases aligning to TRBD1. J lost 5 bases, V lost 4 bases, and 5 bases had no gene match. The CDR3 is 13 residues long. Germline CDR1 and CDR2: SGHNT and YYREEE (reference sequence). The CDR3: CASSRDRGHEQYV. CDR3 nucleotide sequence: TGTGCCAGCAGCCGAGACAGGGGACACGAGCAGTACGTC.

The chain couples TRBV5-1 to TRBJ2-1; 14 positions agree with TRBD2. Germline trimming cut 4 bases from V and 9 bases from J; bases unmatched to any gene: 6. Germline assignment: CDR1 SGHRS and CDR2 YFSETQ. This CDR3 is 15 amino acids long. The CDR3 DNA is TGCGCCAGCAGCACGGGACTAGCGGGGGTTAGTGAGCAGTTCTTC. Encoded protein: CASSTGLAGVSEQFF.

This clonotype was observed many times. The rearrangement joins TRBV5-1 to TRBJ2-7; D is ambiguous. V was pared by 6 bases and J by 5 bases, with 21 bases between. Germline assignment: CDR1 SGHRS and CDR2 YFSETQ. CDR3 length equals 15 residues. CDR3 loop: CASTLSDYQVHEQYF. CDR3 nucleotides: TGCGCCAGCACCCTATCCGATTACCAGGTCCACGAGCAGTACTTC.

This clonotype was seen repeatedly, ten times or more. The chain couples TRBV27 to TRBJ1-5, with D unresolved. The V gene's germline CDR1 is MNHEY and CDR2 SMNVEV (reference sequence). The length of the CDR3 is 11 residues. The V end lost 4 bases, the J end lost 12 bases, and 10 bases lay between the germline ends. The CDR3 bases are TGTGCCAGCAGTTCAGGTACCAGCCAGCATTTT. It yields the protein CASSSGTSQHF.

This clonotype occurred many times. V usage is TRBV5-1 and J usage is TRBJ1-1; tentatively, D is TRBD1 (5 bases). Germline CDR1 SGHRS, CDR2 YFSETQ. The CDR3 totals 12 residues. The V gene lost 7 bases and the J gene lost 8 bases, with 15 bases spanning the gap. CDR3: CASYEARGEAFF. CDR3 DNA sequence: TGCGCCAGCTATGAGGCGAGGGGAGAAGCTTTCTTT.

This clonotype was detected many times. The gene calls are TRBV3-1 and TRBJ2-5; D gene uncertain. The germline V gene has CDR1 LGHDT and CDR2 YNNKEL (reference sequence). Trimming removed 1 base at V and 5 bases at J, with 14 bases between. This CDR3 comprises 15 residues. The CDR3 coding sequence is TGTGCCAGCAGCCAAGGGCGATTTAGCAGGGAGACCCAGTACTTC. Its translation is CASSQGRFSRETQYF.

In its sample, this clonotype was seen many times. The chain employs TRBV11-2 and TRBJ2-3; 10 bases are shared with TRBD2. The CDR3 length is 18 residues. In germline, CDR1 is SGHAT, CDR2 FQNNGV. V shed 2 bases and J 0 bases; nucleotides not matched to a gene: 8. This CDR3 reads CASSLTGTSVYSTDTQYF. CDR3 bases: TGTGCCAGCAGCTTAACAGGGACTAGCGTATACAGCACAGATACGCAGTATTTT.

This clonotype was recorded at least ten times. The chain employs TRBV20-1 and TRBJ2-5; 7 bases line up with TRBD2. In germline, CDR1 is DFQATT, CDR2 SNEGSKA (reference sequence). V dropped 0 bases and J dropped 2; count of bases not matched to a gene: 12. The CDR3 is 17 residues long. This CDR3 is CSARDSRETPLQETQYF. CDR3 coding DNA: TGCAGTGCTAGAGATTCGCGGGAGACCCCATTACAAGAGACCCAGTACTTC.

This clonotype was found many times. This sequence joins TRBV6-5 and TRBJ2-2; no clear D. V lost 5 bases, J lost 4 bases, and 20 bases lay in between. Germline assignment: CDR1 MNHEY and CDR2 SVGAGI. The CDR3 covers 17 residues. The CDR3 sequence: CASSPEPLWQGTGELFF. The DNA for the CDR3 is TGTGCCAGCAGTCCCGAACCGCTATGGCAAGGCACCGGGGAGCTGTTTTTT.

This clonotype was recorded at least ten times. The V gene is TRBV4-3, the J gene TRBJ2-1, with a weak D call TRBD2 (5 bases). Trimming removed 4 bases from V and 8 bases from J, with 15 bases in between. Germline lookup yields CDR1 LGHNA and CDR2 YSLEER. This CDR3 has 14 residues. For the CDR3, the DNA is TGCGCCAGCAGCCCCCCAATGAGGGTCCATGAGCAGTTCTTC. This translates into CASSPPMRVHEQFF.

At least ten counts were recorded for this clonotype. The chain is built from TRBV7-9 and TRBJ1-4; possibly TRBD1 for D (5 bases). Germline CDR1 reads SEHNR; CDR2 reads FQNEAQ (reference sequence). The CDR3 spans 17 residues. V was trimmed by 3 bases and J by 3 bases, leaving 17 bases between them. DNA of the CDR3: TGTGCCAGCAGCTTCGGGGGTGACAGTCTGGCTAATGAAAAACTGTTTTTT. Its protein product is CASSFGGDSLANEKLFF.

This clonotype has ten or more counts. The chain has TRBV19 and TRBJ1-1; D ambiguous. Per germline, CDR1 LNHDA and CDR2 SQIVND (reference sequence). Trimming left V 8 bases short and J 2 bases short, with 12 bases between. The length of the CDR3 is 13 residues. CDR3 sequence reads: CASARPANTEAFF. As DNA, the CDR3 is TGTGCCAGTGCTAGGCCAGCCAACACTGAAGCTTTCTTT.

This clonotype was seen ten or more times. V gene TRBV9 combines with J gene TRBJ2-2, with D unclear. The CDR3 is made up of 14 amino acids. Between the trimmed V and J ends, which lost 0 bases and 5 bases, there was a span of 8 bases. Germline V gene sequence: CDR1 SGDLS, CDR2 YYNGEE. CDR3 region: CASSVGGATGELFF. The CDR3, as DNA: TGTGCCAGCAGCGTAGGGGGTGCGACCGGGGAGCTGTTTTTT.

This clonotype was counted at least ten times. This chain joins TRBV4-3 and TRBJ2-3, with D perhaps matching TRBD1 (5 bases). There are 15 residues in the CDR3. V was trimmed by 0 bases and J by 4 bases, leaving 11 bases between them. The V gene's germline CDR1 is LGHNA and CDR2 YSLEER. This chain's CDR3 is CASSQEATGADTQYF. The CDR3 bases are TGCGCCAGCAGCCAAGAGGCTACAGGAGCAGATACGCAGTATTTT.

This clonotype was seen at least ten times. The CDR3 reads CASSPRGGTDTQYF. The CDR3 region has the DNA TGTGCCAGCAGCCCCCGGGGGGGCACAGATACGCAGTATTTT. The rearrangement links TRBV3-1 to TRBJ2-3; 7 positions agree with TRBD2. After removal of 4 bases from V and 1 base from J, the junction contained 2 bases not matched to a gene. This CDR3 region has 14 residues. CDR1 is LGHDT, CDR2 YNNKEL, per germline (reference sequence).